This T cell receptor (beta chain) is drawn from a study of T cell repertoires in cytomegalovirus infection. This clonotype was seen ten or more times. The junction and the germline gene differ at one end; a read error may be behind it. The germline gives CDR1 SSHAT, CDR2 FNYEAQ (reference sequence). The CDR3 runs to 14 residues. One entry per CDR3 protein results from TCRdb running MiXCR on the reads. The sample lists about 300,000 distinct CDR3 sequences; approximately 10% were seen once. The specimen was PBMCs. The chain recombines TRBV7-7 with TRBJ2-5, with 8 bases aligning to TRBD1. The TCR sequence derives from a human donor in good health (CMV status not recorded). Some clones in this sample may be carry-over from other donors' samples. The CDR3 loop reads CASSHQGAAETQYF. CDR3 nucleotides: TGTGCTAGCAGCCATCAGGGGGCTGCAGAGACCCAGTACTTC.